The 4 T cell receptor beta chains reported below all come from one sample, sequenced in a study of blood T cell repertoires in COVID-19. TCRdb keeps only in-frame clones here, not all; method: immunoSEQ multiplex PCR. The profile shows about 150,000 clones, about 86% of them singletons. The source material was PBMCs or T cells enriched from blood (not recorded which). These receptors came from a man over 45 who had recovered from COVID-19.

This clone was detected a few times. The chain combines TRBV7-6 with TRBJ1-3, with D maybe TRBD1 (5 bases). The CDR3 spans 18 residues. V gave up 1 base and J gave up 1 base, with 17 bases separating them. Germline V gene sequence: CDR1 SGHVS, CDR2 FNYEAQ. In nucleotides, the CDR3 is TGTGCCAGCAGCTTAGGATATGGCGGGGCCCCATCTGGAAACACCATATATTTT. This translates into CASSLGYGGAPSGNTIYF.

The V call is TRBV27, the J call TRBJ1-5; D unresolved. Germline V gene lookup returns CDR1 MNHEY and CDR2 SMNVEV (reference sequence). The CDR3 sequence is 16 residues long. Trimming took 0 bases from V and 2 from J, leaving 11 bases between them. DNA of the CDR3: TGTGCCAGCAGTTTATCACCAGACATACGCAATCAGCCCCAGCATTTT. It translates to CASSLSPDIRNQPQHF.

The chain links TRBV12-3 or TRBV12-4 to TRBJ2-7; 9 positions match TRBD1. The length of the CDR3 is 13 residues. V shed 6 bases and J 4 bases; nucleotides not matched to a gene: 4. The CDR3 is CASRTGGQYEQYF. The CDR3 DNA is TGTGCCAGCAGGACAGGGGGTCAATACGAGCAGTACTTC.

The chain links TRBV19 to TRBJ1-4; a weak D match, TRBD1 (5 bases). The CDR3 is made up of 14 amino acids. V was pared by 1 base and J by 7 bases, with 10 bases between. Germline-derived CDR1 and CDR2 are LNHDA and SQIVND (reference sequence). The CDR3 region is CASSIAGYSEKLFF. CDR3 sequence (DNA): TGTGCCAGTAGTATAGCAGGGTATAGTGAAAAACTGTTTTTT.